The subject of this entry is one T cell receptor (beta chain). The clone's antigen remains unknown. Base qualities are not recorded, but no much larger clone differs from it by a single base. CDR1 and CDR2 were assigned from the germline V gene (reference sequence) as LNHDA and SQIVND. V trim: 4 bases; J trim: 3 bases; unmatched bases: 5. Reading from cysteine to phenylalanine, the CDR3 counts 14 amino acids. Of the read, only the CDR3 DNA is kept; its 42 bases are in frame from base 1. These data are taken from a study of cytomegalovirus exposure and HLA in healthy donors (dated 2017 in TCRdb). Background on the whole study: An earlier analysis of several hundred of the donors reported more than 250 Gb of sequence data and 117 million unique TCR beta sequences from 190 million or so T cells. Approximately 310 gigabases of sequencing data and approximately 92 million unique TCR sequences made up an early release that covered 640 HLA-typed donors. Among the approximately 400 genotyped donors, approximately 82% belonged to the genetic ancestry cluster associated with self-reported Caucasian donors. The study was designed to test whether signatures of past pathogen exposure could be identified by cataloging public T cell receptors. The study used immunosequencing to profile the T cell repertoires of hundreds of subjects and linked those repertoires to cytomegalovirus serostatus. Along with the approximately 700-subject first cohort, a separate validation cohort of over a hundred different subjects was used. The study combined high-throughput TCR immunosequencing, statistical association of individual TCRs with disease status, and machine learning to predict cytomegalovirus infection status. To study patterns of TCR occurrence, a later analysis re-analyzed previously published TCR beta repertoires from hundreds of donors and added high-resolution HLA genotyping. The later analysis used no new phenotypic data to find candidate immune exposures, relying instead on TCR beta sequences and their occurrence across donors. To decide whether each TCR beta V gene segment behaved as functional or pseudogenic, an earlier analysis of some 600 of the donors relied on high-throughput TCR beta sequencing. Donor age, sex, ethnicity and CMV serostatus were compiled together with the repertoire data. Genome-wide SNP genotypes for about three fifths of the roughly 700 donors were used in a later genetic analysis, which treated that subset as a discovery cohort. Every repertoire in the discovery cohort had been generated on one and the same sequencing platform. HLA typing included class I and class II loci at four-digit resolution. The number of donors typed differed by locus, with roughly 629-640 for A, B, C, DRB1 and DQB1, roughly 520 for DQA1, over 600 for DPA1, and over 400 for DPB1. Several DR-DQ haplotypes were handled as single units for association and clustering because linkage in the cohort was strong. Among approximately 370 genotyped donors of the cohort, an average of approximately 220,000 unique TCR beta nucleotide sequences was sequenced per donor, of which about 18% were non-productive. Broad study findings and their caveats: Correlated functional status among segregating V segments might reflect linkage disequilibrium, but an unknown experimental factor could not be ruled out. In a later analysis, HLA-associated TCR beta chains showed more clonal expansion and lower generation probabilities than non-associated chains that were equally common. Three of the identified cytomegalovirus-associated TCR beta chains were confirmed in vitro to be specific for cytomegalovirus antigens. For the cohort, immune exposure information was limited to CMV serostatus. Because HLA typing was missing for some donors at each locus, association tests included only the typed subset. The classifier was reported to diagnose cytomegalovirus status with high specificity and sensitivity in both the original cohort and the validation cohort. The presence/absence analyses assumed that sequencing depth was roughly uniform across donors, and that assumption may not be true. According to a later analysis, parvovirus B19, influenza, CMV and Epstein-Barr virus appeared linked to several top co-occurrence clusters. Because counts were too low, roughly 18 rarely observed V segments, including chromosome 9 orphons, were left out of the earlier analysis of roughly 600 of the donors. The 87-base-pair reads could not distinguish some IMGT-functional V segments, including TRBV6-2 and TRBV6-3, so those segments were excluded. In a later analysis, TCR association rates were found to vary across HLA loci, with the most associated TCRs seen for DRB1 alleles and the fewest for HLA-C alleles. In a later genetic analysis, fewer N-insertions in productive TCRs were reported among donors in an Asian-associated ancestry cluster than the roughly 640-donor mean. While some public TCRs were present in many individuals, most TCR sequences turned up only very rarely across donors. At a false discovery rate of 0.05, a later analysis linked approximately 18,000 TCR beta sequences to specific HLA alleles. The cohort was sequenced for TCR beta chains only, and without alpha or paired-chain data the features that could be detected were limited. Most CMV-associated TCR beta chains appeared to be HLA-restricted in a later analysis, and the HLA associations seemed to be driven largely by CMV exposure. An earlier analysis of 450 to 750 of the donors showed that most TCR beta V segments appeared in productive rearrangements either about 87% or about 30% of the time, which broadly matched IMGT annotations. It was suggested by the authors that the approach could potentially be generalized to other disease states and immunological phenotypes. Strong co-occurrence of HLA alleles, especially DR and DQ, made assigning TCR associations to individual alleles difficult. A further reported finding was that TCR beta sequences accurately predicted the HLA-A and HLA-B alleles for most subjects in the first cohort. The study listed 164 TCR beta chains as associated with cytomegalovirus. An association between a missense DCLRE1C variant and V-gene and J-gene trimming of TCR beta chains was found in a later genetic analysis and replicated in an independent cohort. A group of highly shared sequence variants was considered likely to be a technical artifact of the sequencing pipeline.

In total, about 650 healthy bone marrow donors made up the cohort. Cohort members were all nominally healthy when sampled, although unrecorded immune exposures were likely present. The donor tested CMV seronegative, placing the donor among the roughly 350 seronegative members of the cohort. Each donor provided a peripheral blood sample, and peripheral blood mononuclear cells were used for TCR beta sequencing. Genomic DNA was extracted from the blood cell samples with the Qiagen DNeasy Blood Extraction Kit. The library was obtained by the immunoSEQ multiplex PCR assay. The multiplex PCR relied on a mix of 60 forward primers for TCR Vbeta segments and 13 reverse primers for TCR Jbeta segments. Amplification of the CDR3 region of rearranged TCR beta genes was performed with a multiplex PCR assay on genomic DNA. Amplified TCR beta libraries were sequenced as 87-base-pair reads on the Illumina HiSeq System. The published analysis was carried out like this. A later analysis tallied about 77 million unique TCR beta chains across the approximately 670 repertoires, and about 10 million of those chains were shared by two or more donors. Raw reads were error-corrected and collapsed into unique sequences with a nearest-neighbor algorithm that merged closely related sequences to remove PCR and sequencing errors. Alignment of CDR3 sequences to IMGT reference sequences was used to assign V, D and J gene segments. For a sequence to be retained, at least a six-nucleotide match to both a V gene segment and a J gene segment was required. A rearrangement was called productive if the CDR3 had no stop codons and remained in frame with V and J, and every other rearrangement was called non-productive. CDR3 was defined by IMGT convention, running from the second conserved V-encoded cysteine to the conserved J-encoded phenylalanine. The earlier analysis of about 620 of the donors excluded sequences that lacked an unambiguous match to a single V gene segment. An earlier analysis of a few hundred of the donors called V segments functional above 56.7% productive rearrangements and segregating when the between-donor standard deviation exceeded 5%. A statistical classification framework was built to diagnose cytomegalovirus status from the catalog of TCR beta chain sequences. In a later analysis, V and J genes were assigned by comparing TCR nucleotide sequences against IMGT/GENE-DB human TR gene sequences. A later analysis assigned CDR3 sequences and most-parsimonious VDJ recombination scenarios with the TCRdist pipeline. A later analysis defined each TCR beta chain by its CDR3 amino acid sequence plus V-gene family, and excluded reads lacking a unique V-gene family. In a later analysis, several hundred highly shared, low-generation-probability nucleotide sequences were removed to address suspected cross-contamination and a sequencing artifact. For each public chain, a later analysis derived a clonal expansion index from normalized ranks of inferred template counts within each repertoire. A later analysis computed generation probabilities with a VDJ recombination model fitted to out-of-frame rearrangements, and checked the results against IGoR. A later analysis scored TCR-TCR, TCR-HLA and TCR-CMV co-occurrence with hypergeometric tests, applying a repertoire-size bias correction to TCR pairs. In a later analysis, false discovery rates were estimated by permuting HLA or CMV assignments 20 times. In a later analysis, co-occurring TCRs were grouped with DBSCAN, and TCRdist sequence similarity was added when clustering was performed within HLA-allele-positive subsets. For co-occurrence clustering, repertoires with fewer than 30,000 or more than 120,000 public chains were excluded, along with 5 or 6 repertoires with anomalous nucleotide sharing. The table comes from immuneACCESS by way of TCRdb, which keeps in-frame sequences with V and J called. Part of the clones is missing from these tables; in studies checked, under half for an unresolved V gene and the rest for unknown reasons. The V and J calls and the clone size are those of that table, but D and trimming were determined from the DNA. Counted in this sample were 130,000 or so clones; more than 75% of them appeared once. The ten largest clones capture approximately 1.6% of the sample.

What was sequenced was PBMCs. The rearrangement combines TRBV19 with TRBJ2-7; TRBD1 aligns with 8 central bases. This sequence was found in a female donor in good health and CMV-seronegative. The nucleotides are TGTGCCAGTAGTAAGGACAGGGCCCGCTACGAGCAGTACTTC. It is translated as CASSKDRARYEQYF.